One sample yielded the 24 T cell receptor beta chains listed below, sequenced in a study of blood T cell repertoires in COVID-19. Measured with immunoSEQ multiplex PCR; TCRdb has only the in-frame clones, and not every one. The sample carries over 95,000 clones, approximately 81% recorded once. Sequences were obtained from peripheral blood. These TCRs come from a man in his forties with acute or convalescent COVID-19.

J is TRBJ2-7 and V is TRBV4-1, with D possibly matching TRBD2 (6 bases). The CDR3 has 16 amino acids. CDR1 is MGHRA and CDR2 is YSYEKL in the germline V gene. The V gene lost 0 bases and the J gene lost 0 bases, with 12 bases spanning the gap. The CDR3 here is CASSQDLTSSSYEQYF. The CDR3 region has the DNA TGCGCCAGCAGCCAAGATCTGACTAGTAGCTCCTACGAGCAGTACTTC.

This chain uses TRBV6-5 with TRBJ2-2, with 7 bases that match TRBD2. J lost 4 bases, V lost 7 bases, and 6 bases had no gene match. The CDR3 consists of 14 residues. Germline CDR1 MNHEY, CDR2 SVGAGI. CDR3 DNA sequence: TGTGCCAGCAAGCGGGACTGGAGCACCGGGGAGCTGTTTTTT. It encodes CASKRDWSTGELFF.

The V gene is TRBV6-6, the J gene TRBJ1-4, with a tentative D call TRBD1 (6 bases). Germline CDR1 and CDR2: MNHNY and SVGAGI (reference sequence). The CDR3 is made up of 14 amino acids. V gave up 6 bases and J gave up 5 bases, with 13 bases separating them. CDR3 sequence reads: CASRTGKDNEKLFF. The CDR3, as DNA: TGTGCCAGCAGAACAGGGAAGGACAATGAAAAACTGTTTTTT.

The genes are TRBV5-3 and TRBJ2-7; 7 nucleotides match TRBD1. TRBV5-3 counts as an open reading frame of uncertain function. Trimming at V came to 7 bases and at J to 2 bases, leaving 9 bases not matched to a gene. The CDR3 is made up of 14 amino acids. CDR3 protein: CARDKDRLPYEQYF. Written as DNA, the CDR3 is TGTGCCAGAGACAAGGACAGGCTCCCCTACGAGCAGTACTTC.

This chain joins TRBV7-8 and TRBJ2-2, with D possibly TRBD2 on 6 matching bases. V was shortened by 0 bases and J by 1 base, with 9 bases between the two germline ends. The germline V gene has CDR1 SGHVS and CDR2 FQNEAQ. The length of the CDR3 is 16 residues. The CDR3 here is CASSLAGTLNTGELFF. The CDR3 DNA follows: TGTGCCAGCAGCTTAGCCGGGACTTTGAACACCGGGGAGCTGTTTTTT.

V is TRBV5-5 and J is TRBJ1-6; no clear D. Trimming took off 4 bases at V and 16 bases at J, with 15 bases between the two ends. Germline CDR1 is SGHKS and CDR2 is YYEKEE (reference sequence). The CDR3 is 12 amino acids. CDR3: CASSPSSGDLHF. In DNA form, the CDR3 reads TGTGCCAGCAGCCCCTCATCGGGTGATCTCCACTTT.

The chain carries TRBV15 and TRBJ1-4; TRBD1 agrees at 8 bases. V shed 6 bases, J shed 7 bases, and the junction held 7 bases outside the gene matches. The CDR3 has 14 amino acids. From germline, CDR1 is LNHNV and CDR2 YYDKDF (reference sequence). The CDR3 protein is CATRGQGATEKLFF. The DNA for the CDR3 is TGTGCCACCAGAGGTCAGGGGGCGACTGAAAAACTGTTTTTT.

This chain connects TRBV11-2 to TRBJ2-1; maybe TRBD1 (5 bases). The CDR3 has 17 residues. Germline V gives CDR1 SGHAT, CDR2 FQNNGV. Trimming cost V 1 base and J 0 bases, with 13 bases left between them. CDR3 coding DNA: TGTGCCAGCAGCTTAGCTTACAGGACCAGCTCCTACAATGAGCAGTTCTTC. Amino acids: CASSLAYRTSSYNEQFF.

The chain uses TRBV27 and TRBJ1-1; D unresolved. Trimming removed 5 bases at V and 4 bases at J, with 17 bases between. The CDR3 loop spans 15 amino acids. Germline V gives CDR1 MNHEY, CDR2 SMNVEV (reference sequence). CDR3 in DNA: TGTGCCAGCAGTCTAGACGGGAGGGTCCCCACTGAAGCTTTCTTT. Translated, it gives CASSLDGRVPTEAFF.

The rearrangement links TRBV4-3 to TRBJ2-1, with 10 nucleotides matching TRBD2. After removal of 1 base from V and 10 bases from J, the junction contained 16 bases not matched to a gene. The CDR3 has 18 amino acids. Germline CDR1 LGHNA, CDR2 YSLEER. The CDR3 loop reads CASSQVIGVAGGQWEQFF. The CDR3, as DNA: TGCGCCAGCAGCCAAGTAATCGGAGTAGCGGGGGGCCAGTGGGAGCAGTTCTTC.

The DNA for the CDR3 is TGTGCCACCAGTGCCGGCTATGGCTACACCTTC. This sequence encodes CATSAGYGYTF. The chain couples TRBV24-1 to TRBJ1-2, with no clear D. V lost 5 bases to trimming and J lost 4 bases, with 4 bases between them. The CDR3 is 11 residues long. Germline V CDR1 and CDR2: KGHDR, SFDVKD.

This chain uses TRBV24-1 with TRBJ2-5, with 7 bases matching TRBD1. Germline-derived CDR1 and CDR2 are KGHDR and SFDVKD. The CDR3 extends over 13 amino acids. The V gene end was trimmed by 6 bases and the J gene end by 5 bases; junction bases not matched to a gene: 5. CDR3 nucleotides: TGTGCCACCAGTAACAGGGGTGTGGAGACCCAGTACTTC. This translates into CATSNRGVETQYF.

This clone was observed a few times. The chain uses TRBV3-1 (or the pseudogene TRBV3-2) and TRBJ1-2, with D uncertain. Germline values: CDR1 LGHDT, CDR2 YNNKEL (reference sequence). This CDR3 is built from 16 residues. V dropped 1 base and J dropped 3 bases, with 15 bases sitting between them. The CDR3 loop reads CASSQGTGGNHYGYTF. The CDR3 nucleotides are TGTGCCAGCAGCCAAGGTACGGGCGGGAACCACTATGGCTACACCTTC.

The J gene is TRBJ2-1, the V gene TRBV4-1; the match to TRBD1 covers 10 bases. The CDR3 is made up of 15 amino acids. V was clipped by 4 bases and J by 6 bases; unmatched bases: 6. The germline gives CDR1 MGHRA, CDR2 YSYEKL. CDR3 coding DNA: TGCGCCAGCAGCCTGGGGACAGGGGTTCTCAATGAGCAGTTCTTC. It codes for CASSLGTGVLNEQFF.

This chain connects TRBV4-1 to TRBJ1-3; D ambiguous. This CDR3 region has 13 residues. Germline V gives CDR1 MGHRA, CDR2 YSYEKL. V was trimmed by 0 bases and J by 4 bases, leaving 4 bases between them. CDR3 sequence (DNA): TGCGCCAGCAGCCAAGATAGAGGAAACACCATATATTTT. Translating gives CASSQDRGNTIYF.

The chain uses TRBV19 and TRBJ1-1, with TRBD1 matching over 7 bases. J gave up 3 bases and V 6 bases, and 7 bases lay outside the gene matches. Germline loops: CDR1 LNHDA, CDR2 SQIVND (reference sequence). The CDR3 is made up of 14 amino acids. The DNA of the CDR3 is TGTGCCAGTAGCCCGGGACAGAGCCACACTGAAGCTTTCTTT. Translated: CASSPGQSHTEAFF. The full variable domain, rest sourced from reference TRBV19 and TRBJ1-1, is DGGITQSPKYLFRKEGQNVTLSCEQNLNHDAMYWYRQDPGQGLRLIYYSQIVNDFQKGDIAEGYSVSREKKESFPLTVTSAQKNPTAFYLCASSPGQSHTEAFFGQGTRLTVV.

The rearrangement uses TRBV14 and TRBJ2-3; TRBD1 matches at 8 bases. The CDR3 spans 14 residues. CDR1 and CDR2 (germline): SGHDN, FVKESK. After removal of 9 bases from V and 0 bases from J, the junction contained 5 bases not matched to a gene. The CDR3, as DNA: TGTGCCAGTAAACGACAGGGGAGCACAGATACGCAGTATTTT. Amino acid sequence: CASKRQGSTDTQYF.

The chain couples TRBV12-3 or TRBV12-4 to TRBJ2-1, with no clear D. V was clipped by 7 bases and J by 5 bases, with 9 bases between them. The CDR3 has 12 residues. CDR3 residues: CASKFNNNEQFF. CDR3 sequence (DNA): TGTGCCAGCAAATTTAATAACAATGAGCAGTTCTTC.

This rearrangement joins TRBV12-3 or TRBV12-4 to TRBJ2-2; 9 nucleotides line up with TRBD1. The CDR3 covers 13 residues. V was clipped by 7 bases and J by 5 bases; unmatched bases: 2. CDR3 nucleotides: TGTGCCAGCAAGGGACAGGGTACCGGGGAGCTGTTTTTT. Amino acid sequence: CASKGQGTGELFF.

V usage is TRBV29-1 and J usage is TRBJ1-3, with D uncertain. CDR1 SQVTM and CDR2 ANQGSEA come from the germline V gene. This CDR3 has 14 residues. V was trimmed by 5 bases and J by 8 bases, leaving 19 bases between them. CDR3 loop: CSVTGIISSDTIYF. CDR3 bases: TGCAGCGTTACCGGGATCATTTCCTCGGACACCATATATTTT. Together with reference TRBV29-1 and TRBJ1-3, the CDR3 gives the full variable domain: SAVISQKPSRDICQRGTSLTIQCQVDSQVTMMFWYRQQPGQSLTLIATANQGSEATYESGFVIDKFPISRPNLTFSTLTVSNMSPEDSSIYLCSVTGIISSDTIYFGEGSWLTVV.

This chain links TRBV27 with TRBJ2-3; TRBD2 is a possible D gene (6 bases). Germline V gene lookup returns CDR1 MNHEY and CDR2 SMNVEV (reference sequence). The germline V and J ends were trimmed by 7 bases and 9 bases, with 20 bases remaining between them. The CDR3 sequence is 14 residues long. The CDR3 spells CASTNNAPGVTQYF. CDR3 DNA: TGTGCCAGCACTAATAACGCCCCGGGGGTAACGCAGTATTTT.

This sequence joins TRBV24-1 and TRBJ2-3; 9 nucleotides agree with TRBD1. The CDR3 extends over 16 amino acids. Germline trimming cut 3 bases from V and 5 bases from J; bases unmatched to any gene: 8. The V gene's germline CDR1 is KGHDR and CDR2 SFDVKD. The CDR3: CATSDRGTGRGDTQYF. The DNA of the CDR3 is TGTGCCACCAGTGATAGAGGGACAGGGAGAGGAGATACGCAGTATTTT.

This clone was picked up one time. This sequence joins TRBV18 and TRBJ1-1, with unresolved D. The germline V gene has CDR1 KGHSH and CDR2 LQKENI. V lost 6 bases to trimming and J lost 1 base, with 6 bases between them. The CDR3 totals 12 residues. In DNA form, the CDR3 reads TGTGCCAGCTCGGTTAGGAACACTGAAGCTTTCTTT. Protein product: CASSVRNTEAFF.

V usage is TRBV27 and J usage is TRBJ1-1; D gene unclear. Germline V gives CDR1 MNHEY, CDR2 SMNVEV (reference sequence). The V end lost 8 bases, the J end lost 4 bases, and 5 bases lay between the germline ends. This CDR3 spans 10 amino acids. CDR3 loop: CASGPTEAFF. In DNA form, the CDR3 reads TGTGCCAGCGGCCCCACTGAAGCTTTCTTT.